This T cell receptor beta chain was retrieved from a study of blood T cell repertoires in COVID-19 (dated by TCRdb to 2020 to 2022). The study in broad terms: Samples from collaborators originated in the United States, Italy and Spain and spanned both the acute and convalescent phases of COVID-19. The prospective study material was composed of cDNA or gDNA derived from T cells, B-cell-depleted T cells, or PBMCs. Deeply sampled blood TCRbeta repertoires from subjects exposed to, actively infected with, or recovered from COVID-19 were included in the dataset. The repertoires were released in a freely available public database intended as a resource for research on the immune response to SARS-CoV-2. Samples were obtained from the ongoing ImmuneRACE study (first 160 participants) and from 950 to 1,500 subjects provided by 6 global collaborators. The sample metadata nearly always contained a de-identified subject ID, COVID-19 status, age in years and sex. Where available, HLA class I and class II types were obtained from metadata supplied by the sample provider rather than from assay-based typing.

One collaborating source in Seattle enrolled patients while the patients were actively infected and followed the patients over time throughout the course of disease. Collaborating institutions collected whole blood in K2EDTA tubes following their own protocols. For TCRbeta analysis, collaborators shipped samples as frozen whole blood, isolated PBMCs, or DNA extracted from either of those sample types. From V the trimming removes 4 bases and from J it removes 10 bases, while the gene matches leave 6 bases of the junction unaccounted for. The germline V gene sets CDR1 to MNHEY and CDR2 to SVGAGI. From the cysteine up to the phenylalanine, the CDR3 has a length of 13 residues. The CDR3 DNA has 39 bases and is translated from base 1. TCRbeta CDR3 regions were amplified from genomic DNA using the immunoSEQ Assay, a bias-controlled multiplex PCR. Per the original workflow: Within the assay, amplification of reference gene primers was used to estimate how many nucleated cells each sample contained. To quantify the absolute abundance of each unique TCRbeta CDR3 rearrangement, sequence reads were collapsed and filtered. Productive Simpson clonality was computed per sample as the square root of Simpson's diversity index over productive rearrangements. TCRdb took this table from immuneACCESS and kept in-frame rearrangements with V and J called. Such tables lack part of the clones; where checked against another copy, unresolved V genes explain under half of the gap, and the rest is unexplained. That table gives V, J and clone size, and the DNA gave D and trimming. Recorded for this sample are 100,000 or so clones; 80% to 95% of them occurred a single time. The top ten constitute approximately 1.9% of the sample.

Regarding this clone: The clone's antigen remains unknown. No base qualities exist here, and no much larger clone lies one base off it.

Study-wide conclusions, independent of this receptor: The amount of clinical and demographic metadata varied by source and participant and was provided uncurated.

The sequence was collected from a woman between 45 and 65 years old with COVID-19, enrolled during active disease. The chain is assembled from TRBV6-5 and TRBJ1-1, with 10 bases in between that match TRBD1. Sequenced sample: peripheral blood. The CDR3 region: CASSLGTGDSAFF. The sequenced DNA is TGTGCCAGCAGTTTAGGGACAGGGGATTCAGCTTTCTTT.